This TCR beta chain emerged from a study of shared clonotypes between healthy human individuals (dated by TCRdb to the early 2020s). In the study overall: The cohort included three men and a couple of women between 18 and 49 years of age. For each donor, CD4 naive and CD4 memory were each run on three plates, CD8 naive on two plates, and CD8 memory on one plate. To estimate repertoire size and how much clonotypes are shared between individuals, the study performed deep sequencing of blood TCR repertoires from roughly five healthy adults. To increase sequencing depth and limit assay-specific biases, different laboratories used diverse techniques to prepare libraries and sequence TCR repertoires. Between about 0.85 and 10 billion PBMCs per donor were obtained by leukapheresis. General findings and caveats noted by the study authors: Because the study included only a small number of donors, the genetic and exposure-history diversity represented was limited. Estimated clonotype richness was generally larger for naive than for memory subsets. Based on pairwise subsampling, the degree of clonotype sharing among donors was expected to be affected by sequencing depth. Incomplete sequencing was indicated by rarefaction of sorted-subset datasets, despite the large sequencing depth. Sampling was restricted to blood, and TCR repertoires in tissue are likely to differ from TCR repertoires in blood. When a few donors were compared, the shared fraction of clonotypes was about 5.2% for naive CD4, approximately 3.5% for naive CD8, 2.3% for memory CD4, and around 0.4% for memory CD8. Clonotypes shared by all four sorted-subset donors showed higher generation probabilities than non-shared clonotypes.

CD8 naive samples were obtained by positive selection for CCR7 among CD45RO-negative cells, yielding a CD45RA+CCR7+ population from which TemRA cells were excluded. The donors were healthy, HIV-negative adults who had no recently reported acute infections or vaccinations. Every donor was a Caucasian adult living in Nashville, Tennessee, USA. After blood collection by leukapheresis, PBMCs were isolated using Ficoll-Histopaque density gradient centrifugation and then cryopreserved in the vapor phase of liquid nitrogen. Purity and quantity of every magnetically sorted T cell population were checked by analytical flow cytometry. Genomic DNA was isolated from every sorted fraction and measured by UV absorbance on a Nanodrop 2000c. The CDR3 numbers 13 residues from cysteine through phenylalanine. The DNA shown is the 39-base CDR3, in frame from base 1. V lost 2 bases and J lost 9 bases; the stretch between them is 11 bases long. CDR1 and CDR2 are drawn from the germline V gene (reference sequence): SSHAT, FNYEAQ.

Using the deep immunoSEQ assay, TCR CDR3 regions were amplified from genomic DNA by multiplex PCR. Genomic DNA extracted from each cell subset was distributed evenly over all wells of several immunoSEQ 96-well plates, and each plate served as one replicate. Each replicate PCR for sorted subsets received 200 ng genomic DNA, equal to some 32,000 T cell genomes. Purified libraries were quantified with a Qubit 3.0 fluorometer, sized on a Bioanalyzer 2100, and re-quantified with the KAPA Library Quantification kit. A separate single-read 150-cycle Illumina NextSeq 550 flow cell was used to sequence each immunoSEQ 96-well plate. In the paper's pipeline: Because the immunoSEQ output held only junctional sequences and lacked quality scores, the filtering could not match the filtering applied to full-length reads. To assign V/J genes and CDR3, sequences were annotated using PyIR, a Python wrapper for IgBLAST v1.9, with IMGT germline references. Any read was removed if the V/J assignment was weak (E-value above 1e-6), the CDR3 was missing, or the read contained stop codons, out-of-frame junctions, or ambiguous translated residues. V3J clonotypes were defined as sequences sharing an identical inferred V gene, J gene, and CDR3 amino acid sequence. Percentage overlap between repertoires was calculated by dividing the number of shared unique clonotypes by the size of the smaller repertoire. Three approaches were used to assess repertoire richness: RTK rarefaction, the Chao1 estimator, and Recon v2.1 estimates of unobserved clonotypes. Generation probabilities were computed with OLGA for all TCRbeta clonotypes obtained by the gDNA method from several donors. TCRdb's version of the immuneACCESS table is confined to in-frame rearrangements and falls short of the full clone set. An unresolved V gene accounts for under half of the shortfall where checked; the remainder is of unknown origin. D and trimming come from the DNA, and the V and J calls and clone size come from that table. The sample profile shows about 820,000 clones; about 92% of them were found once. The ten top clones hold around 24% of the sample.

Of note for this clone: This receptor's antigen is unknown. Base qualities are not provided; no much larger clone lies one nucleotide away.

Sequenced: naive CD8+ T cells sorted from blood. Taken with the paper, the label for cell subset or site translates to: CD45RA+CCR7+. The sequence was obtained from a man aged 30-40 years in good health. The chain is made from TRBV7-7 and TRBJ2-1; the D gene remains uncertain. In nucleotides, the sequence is TGTGCCAGCAGCTTACGGCCCTTTGGTGAGCAGTTCTTC. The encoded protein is CASSLRPFGEQFF.